This T cell receptor (beta chain) was sequenced during a study of blood T cells in healthy people across ages. The authors ran a second PCR of roughly 6 to 12 cycles using a sample-barcoded 5' primer and a J-beta primer mix. TCRdb independently ran MiXCR on the 5' RACE reads; one entry per CDR3 protein. The sample carries some 780,000 distinct CDR3 sequences, approximately 60% recorded once. Samples each yielded at least 6 micrograms of total RNA. The trim removed 4 bases at V and 4 bases at J, leaving 9 bases unmatched. This CDR3 has 15 residues. Germline CDR1 reads SGHTA; CDR2 reads FQGNSA. The genes are TRBV7-2 and TRBJ2-5; 7 bases match TRBD1. This clonotype originated in a man aged 35 to 55 in good health. Material: blood. CDR3 nucleotide sequence: TGTGCCAGCAGCTCTCACAGGGGCGGTGGAGAGACCCAGTACTTC. Its translation is CASSSHRGGGETQYF.